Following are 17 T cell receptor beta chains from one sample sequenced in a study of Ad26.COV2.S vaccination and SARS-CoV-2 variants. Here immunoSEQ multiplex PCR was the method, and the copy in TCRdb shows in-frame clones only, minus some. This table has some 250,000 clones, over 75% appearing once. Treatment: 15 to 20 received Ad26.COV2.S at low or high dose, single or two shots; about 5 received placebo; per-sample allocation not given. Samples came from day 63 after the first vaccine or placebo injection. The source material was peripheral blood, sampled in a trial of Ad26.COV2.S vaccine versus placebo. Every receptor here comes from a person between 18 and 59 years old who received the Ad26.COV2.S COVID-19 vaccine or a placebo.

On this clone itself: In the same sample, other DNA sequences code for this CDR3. Here the CDR3 reads CASSLSGANVLTF. For the CDR3, the DNA is TGCGCCAGCAGCTTATCTGGGGCCAACGTCCTGACTTTC. The V and J genes are TRBV5-1 and TRBJ2-6; D call uncertain. Trimming stripped 2 bases from V and 1 base from J, with 1 base between. Germline loops: CDR1 SGHRS, CDR2 YFSETQ. The CDR3 runs 13 residues.

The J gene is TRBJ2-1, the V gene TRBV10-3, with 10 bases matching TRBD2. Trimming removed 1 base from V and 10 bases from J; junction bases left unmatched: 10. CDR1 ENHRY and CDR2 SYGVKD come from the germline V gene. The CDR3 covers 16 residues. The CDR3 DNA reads TGTGCCATCAGTGAGTGGAAAGCGGGGGGGCCTTGGGAGCAGTTCTTC. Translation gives CAISEWKAGGPWEQFF.

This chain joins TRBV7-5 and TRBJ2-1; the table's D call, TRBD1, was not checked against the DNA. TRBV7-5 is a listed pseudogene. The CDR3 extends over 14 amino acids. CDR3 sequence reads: CARSSRQGYNEQFF. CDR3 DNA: TGTGCCAGAAGCTCTAGGCAGGGGTACAATGAGCAGTTCTTC.

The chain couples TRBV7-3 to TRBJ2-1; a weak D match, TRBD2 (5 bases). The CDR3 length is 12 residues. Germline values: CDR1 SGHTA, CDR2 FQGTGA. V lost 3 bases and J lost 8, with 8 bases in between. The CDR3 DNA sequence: TGTGCCAGCAGCTTTGCGGGTTATGAGCAGTTCTTC. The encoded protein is CASSFAGYEQFF.

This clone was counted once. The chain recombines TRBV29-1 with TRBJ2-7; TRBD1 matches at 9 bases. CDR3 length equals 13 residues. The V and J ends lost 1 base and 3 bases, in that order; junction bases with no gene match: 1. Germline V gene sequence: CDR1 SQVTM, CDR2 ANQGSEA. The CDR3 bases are TGCAGCGTTGAAGTGGACAGGGGCTACGAGCAGTACTTC. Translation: CSVEVDRGYEQYF.

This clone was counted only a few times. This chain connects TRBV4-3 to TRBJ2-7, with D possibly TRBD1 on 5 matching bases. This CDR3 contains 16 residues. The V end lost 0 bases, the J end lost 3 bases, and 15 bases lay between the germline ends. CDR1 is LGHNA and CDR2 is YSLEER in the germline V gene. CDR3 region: CASSQELTRQGYEQYF. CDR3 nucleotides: TGCGCCAGCAGCCAAGAACTTACCCGGCAGGGCTACGAGCAGTACTTC.

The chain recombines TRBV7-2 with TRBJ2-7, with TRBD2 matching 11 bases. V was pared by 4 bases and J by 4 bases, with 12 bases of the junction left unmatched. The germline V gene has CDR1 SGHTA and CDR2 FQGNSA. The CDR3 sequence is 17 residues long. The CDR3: CASSSRNSGRAFYEQYF. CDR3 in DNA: TGTGCCAGCAGCTCCCGGAATAGCGGGAGGGCCTTTTACGAGCAGTACTTC.

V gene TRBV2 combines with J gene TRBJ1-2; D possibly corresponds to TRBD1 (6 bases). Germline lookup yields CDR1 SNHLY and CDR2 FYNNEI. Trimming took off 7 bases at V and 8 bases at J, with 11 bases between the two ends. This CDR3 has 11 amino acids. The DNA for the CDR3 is TGTGCCAGCACAGGGGAGGTGGGCTACACCTTC. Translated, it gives CASTGEVGYTF.

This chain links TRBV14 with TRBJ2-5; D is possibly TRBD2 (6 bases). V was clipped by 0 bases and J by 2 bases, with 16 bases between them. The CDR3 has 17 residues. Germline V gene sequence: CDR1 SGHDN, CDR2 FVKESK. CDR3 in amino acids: CASSQEGGAARQETQYF. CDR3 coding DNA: TGTGCCAGCAGCCAAGAAGGAGGGGCAGCACGTCAAGAGACCCAGTACTTC.

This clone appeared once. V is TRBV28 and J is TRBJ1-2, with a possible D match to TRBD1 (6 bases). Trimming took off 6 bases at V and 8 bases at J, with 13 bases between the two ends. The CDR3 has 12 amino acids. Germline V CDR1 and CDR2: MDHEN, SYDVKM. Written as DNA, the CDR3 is TGTGCCAGCAGCTCGGGGGGGCAAGGCTACACCTTC. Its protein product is CASSSGGQGYTF.

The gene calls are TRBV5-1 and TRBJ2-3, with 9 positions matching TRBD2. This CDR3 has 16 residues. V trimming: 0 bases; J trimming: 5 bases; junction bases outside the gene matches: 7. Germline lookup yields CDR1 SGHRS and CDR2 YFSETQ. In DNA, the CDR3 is TGCGCCAGCAGCTTGGCGGCGGGGGGGCTTGGAGATACGCAGTATTTT. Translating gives CASSLAAGGLGDTQYF.

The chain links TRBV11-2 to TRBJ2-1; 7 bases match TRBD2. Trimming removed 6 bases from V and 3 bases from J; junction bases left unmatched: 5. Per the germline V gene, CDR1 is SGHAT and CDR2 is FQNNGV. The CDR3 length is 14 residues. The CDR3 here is CASRGLRNYNEQFF. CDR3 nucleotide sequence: TGTGCCAGCAGGGGACTAAGAAACTACAATGAGCAGTTCTTC.

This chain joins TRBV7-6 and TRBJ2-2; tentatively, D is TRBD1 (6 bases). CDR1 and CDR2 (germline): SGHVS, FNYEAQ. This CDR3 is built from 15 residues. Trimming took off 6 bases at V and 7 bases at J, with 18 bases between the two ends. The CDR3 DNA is TGTGCCAGCAGACTACAGGGTATAGGGAACGGGGAGCTGTTTTTT. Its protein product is CASRLQGIGNGELFF. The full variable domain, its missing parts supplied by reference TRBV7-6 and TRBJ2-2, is GAGVSQSPRYKVTKRGQDVALRCDPISGHVSLYWYRQALGQGPEFLTYFNYEAQQDKSGLPNDRFSAERPEGSISTLTIQRTEQRDSAMYRCASRLQGIGNGELFFGEGSRLTVL.

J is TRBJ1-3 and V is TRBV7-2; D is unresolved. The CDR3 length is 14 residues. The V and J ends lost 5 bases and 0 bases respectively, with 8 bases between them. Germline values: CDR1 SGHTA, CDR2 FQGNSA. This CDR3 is CASSRVRSGNTIYF. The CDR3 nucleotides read TGTGCCAGCAGCCGGGTCCGCTCTGGAAACACCATATATTTT.

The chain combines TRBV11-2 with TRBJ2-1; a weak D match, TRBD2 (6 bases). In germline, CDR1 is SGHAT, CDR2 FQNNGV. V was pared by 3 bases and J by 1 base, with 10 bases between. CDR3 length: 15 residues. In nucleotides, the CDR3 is TGTGCCAGCAGCTTTCGGGACTCGTCCTACAATGAGCAGTTCTTC. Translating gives CASSFRDSSYNEQFF. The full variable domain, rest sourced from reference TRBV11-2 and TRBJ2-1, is EAGVAQSPRYKIIEKRQSVAFWCNPISGHATLYWYQQILGQGPKLLIQFQNNGVVDDSQLPKDRFSAERLKGVDSTLKIQPAKLEDSAVYLCASSFRDSSYNEQFFGPGTRLTVL.

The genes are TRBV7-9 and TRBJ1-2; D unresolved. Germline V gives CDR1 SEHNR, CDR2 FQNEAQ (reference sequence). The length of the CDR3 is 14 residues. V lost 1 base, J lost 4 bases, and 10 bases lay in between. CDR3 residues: CASSLVGLTYGYTF. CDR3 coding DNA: TGTGCCAGCAGCTTAGTCGGGCTGACCTATGGCTACACCTTC.

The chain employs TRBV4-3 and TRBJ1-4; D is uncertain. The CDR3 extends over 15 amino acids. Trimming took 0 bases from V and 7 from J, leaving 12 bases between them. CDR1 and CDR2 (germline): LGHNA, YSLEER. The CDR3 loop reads CASSQDRRAAEKLFF. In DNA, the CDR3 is TGCGCCAGCAGCCAAGATAGGAGGGCTGCTGAAAAACTGTTTTTT.